One T cell receptor (beta chain) is described in this entry. Its target is unknown. The data belong to a study of T cells in localized non-small cell lung cancer. Notes on the study in general: Highest T cell clonality was seen in uninvolved adjacent lung, surpassing that measured in tumor. Among the top 100 tumor clones, a median 57 appeared in adjacent lung. Tumor samples were not multi-region, leaving intratumor heterogeneity unexcluded. A raised T cell density in blood coincided with lengthier overall survival.

Clones were read by immunoSEQ multiplex PCR, and TCRdb kept only the in-frame ones, dropping some. The data contain some 22,000 clones, 70% to 85% of them singletons. The CDR3 covers 13 residues. J gave up 7 bases and V 0 bases, and 4 bases lay outside the gene matches. Germline CDR1 SGHRS, CDR2 YFSETQ. Source: peripheral blood, taken before any cancer treatment. The V gene is TRBV5-1, the J gene TRBJ2-7, with 7 bases identical to TRBD1. The sequence came from a man between 40 and 75 years old with stage I lung adenocarcinoma. The CDR3 nucleotides are TGCGCCAGCAGCTTGGAAGACAGGGAGGAGCAGTACTTC. Its protein product is CASSLEDREEQYF.